The rows below give T cell receptor beta chains drawn from one sample of a study of OX40 agonist ivuxolimab in advanced cancers. TCRdb's copy holds only in-frame clones and misses some; the assay was immunoSEQ multiplex PCR. The data contain 15,000 to 20,000 clones, 75% to 85% of them seen just once; the ten biggest clones take up under 4%. This specimen was CD4+ or CD8+ T cells sorted from blood, taken in a trial of the OX40 agonist ivuxolimab. All receptors come from an adult with an advanced solid tumor such as melanoma, head and neck, liver or kidney cancer. Each CDR3 is given with its conserved first and last residue. Fields, in order: D gene, V gene, J gene, clone size, CDR3 DNA, CDR3 protein. The D gene is left open where the match is weak. Clone sizes are given selectively: once, few, many, or a class where the clone is expanded.

d_gene: NA; v_gene: TRBV6-5; j_gene: TRBJ1-1; abundance: NA; CDR3nt: TGTGCCAGCAGTTACTGGCAGAACACTGAAGCTTTCTTT; CDR3aa: CASSYWQNTEAFF
d_gene: TRBD2; v_gene: TRBV29-1; j_gene: TRBJ2-1; abundance: NA; CDR3nt: TGCAGCGTCCACAAACTAGCGGGAGGCTACAATGAGCAGTTCTTC; CDR3aa: CSVHKLAGGYNEQFF
d_gene: NA; v_gene: TRBV18; j_gene: TRBJ1-6; abundance: NA; CDR3nt: TGTGCCAGCTCACCTCAGACCTATAATTCACCCCTCCACTTT; CDR3aa: CASSPQTYNSPLHF
d_gene: NA; v_gene: TRBV9; j_gene: TRBJ2-3; abundance: NA; CDR3nt: TGTGCCAGCAGCGCAGGGACTACAGATACGCAGTATTTT; CDR3aa: CASSAGTTDTQYF
d_gene: NA; v_gene: TRBV7-8; j_gene: TRBJ1-4; abundance: NA; CDR3nt: TGTGCCAGCAGCGCAGACAGGAGTATTAATGAAAAACTGTTTTTT; CDR3aa: CASSADRSINEKLFF
d_gene: TRBD1; v_gene: TRBV10-3; j_gene: TRBJ1-2; abundance: NA; CDR3nt: TGTGCCATCAGTTGGGACAGGGGGCGTGATGGCTACACCTTC; CDR3aa: CAISWDRGRDGYTF
d_gene: NA; v_gene: TRBV18; j_gene: TRBJ2-7; abundance: NA; CDR3nt: TGTGCCAGCTCACCACGGCCATACGAGCAGTACTTC; CDR3aa: CASSPRPYEQYF
d_gene: NA; v_gene: TRBV10-3; j_gene: TRBJ1-1; abundance: NA; CDR3nt: TGTGCCATCAGGGGCAGGAACACTGAAGCTTTCTTT; CDR3aa: CAIRGRNTEAFF
d_gene: NA; v_gene: TRBV16; j_gene: TRBJ2-2; abundance: NA; CDR3nt: TGTGCCAGCGGCCAAAGACTGGTCGGGGAGCTGTTTTTT; CDR3aa: CASGQRLVGELFF
d_gene: NA; v_gene: TRBV6-5; j_gene: TRBJ1-4; abundance: NA; CDR3nt: TGTGCCAGCAGTTACAAGGTGGCAGGGGCTAATGAAAAACTGTTTTTT; CDR3aa: CASSYKVAGANEKLFF
d_gene: NA; v_gene: TRBV27; j_gene: TRBJ2-7; abundance: medium-sized; CDR3nt: TGTGCCAGCAGTTATTCCCTAACGGGCCCTAGCTCCTACGAGCAGTACTTC; CDR3aa: CASSYSLTGPSSYEQYF